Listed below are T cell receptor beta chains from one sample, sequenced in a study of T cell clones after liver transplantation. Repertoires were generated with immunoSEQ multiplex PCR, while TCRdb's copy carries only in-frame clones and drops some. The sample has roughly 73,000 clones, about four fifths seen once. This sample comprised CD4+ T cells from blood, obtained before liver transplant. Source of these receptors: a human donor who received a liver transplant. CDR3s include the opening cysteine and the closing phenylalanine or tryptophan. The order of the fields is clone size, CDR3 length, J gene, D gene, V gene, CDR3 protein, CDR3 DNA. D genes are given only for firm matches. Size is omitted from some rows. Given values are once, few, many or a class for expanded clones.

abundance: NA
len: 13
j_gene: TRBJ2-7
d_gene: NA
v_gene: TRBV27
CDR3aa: CASSYFASYEQYF
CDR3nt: TGTGCCAGCAGTTACTTTGCCTCCTACGAGCAGTACTTC

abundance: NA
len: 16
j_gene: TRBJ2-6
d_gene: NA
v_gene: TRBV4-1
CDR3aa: CASSHERGSGANVLTF
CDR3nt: TGCGCCAGCAGCCATGAACGGGGGTCTGGGGCCAACGTCCTGACTTTC

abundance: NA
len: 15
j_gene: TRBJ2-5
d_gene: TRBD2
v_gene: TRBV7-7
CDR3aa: CASSPAGGPEETQYF
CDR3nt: TGTGCTAGCAGTCCAGCGGGAGGGCCGGAGGAGACCCAGTACTTC

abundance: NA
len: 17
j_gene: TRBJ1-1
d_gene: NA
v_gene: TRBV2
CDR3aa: CASRVGAGPGWDTEAFF
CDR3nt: TGTGCCAGCCGGGTTGGGGCAGGCCCGGGGTGGGACACTGAAGCTTTCTTT

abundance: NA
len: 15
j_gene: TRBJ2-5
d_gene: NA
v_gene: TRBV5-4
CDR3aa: CASSSGGQIQETQYF
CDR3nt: TGTGCCAGCAGCTCGGGGGGACAAATCCAAGAGACCCAGTACTTC

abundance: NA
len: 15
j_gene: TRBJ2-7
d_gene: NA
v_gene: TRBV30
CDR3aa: CAWSVRAQGSYEQYF
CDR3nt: TGTGCCTGGAGTGTAAGGGCGCAGGGGTCCTACGAGCAGTACTTC

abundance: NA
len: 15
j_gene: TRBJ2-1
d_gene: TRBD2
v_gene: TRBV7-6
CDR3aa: CASSYSGRNNNEQFF
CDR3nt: TGTGCCAGCAGCTATAGCGGGAGGAACAACAATGAGCAGTTCTTC

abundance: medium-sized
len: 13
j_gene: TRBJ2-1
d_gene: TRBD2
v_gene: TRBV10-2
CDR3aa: CASSATSTHEQFF
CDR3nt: TGCGCCAGCAGTGCGACTAGCACCCATGAGCAGTTCTTC

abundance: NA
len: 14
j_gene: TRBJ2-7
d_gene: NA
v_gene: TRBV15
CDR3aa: CATSRVGTGYEQYF
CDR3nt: TGTGCCACCAGCAGAGTTGGGACTGGATACGAGCAGTACTTC

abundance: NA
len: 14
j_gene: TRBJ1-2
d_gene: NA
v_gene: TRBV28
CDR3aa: CASTQGPNNYGYTF
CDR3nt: TGTGCCAGCACCCAGGGGCCCAATAACTATGGCTACACCTTC

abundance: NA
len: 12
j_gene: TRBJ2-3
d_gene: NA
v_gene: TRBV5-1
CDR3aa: CASSLSTDTQYF
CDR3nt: TGCGCCAGCAGCTTAAGCACAGATACGCAGTATTTT

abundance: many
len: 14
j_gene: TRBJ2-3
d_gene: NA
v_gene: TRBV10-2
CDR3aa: CASSDLTGTDTQYF
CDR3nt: TGCGCCAGCAGTGACCTGACAGGCACAGATACGCAGTATTTT

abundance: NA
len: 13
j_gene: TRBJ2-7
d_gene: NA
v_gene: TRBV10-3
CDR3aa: CAIKSYDNYEQYF
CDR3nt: TGTGCCATCAAGTCCTATGACAACTACGAGCAGTACTTC

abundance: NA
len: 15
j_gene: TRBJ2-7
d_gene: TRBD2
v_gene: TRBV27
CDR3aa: CASSSSSGGTYEQYF
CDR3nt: TGTGCCAGCAGTTCTTCTAGCGGTGGAACCTACGAGCAGTACTTC

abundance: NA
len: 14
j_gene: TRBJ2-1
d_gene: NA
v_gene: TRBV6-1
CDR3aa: CASSELERANEQFF
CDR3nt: TGTGCCAGCAGTGAATTGGAAAGGGCCAATGAGCAGTTCTTC

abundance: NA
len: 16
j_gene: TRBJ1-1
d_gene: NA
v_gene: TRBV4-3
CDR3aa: CASSQDFGGWNTEAFF
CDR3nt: TGCGCCAGCAGCCAAGATTTCGGGGGTTGGAACACTGAAGCTTTCTTT

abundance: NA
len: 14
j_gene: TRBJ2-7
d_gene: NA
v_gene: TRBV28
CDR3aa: CASSLGRGQSEQYF
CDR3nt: TGTGCCAGCAGTTTAGGGCGGGGACAGAGCGAGCAGTACTTC

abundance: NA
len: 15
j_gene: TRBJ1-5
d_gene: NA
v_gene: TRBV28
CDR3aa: CASSAQGRSNQPQHF
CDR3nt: TGTGCCAGCAGTGCACAGGGAAGGAGCAATCAGCCCCAGCATTTT

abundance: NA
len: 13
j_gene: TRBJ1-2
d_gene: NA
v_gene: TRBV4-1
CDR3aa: CASSQEGYYGYTF
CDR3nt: TGCGCCAGCAGCCAGGAGGGTTACTATGGCTACACCTTC

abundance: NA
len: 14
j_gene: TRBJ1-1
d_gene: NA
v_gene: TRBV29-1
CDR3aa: CSVGPTGAYTEAFF
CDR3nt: TGCAGCGTTGGGCCGACGGGCGCCTACACTGAAGCTTTCTTT

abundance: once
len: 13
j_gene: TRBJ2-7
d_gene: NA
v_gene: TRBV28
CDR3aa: CASSLAGPYEQYF
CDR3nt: TGTGCCAGCAGTTTGGCAGGGCCCTACGAGCAGTACTTC

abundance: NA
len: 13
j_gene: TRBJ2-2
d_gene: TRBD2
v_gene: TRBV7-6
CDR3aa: CASSPRLAGELFF
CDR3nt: TGTGCCAGCAGCCCTAGACTAGCTGGGGAGCTGTTTTTT

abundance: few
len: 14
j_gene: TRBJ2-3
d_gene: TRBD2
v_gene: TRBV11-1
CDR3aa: CASSTSGRGDTQYF
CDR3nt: TGTGCCAGCAGCACTAGCGGGAGGGGCGATACGCAGTATTTT

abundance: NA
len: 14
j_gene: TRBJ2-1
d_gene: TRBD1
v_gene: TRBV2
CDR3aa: CASSEWRDRAEQFF
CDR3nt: TGTGCCAGCAGTGAATGGAGGGACAGGGCTGAGCAGTTCTTC

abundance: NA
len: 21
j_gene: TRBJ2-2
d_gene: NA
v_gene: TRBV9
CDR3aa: CASSVGGAGGKVSRDTGELFF
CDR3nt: TGTGCCAGCAGCGTAGGCGGGGCGGGCGGGAAGGTCTCCCGGGACACCGGGGAGCTGTTTTTT

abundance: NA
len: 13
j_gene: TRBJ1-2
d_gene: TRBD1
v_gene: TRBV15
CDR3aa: CATGKIHRGRYTF
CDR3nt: TGTGCCACCGGAAAAATTCACAGGGGAAGGTACACCTTC

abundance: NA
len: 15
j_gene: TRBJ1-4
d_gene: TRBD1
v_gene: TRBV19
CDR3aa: CASNTPGQGVEKLFF
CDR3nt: TGTGCCAGTAACACACCGGGACAGGGGGTTGAAAAACTGTTTTTT

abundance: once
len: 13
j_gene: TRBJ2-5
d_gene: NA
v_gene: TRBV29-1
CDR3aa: CSVAKGNQETQYF
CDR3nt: TGCAGCGTTGCGAAGGGTAACCAAGAGACCCAGTACTTC

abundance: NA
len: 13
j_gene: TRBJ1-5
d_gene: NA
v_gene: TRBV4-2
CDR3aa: CASSPTINQPQHF
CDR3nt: TGTGCCAGCAGCCCGACGATCAATCAGCCCCAGCATTTT

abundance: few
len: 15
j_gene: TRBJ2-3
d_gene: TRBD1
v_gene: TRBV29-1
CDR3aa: CSVEWPEQGTDTQYF
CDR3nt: TGCAGCGTTGAATGGCCAGAACAGGGGACAGATACGCAGTATTTT

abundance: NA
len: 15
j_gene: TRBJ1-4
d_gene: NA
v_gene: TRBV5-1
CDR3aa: CASSLVDTTNEKLFF
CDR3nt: TGCGCCAGCAGCTTGGTTGACACAACTAATGAAAAACTGTTTTTT

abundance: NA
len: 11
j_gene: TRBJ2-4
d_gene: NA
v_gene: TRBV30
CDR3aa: CAWRVGHIQYF
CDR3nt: TGTGCCTGGAGGGTGGGACACATTCAGTACTTC

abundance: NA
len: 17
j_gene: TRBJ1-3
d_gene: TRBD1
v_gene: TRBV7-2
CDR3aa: CASSLRTGPSSGNTIYF
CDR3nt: TGTGCCAGCAGCTTAAGGACAGGTCCTAGCTCTGGAAACACCATATATTTT

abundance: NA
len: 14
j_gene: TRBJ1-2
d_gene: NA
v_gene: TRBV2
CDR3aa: CASTLSRDTHGRTF
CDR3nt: TGTGCCAGCACCCTTAGTCGGGACACCCACGGGCGCACCTTC

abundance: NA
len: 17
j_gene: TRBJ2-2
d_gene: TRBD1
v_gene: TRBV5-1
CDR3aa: CASRWDRHLTNTGELFF
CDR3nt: TGCGCCAGCAGGTGGGACAGACACCTCACGAACACCGGGGAGCTGTTTTTT

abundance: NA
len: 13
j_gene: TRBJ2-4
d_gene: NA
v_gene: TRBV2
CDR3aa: CASSEDRKNIQYF
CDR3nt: TGTGCCAGCAGTGAAGACAGAAAAAACATTCAGTACTTC

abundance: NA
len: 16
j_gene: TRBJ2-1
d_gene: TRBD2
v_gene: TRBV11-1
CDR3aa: CASTPLAGEGGDEQFF
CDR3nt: TGTGCCAGCACGCCGCTAGCGGGAGAGGGTGGCGATGAGCAGTTCTTC

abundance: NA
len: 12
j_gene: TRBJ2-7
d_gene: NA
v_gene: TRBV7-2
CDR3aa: CASSSLGYEQYF
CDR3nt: TGTGCCAGCAGCTCTCTTGGATACGAGCAGTACTTC

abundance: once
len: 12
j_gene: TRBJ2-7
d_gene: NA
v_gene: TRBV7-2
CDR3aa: CASSPTSYEQYF
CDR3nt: TGTGCCAGCAGCCCTACTAGCTACGAGCAGTACTTC

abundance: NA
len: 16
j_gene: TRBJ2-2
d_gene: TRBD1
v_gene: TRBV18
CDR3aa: CASSPGQGATTGELFF
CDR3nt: TGTGCCAGCTCACCAGGACAGGGGGCGACCACCGGGGAGCTGTTTTTT

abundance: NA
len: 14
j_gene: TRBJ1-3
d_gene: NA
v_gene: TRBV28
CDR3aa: CASSSLNSGNTIYF
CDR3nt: TGTGCCAGCAGTTCCTTAAACTCTGGAAACACCATATATTTT

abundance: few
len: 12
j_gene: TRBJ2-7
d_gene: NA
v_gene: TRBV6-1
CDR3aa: CASSVRSYEQYF
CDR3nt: TGTGCCAGCAGTGTTAGGTCCTACGAGCAGTACTTC

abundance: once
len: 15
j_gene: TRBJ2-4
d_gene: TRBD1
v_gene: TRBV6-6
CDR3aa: CASSYSTGTGNIQYF
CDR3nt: TGTGCCAGCAGTTACTCGACAGGGACAGGAAACATTCAGTACTTC

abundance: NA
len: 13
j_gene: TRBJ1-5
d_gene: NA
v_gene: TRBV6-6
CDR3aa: CASSYGGSQPQHF
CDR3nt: TGTGCCAGCAGTTACGGGGGTAGCCAGCCCCAGCATTTT

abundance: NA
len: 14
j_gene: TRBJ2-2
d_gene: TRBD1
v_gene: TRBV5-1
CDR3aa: CASSSQGAGGELFF
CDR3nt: TGCGCCAGCAGCTCCCAGGGGGCTGGCGGGGAGCTGTTTTTT

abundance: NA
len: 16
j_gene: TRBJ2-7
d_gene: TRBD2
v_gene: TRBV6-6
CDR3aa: CASIRSRGGSSYEQYF
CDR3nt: TGTGCCAGCATCCGTAGTCGGGGCGGGAGCTCCTACGAGCAGTACTTC

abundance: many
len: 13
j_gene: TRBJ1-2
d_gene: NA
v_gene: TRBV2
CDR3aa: CASSRGGPMGYTF
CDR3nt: TGTGCCAGCTCCCGGGGGGGGCCGATGGGCTACACCTTC